The next 20 T cell receptor beta chains were all read from a single sample in a study of early stage breast cancer tumors. The repertoire was sequenced with immunoSEQ multiplex PCR; TCRdb's copy has only in-frame clones and lacks some. Of 45,000 to 60,000 clones listed, about nine tenths are singletons. The source material was blood. These receptors came from a person between 65 and 79 years old with breast cancer.

This chain links TRBV7-2 with TRBJ2-7; 11 bases agree with TRBD2. Germline V gene sequence: CDR1 SGHTA, CDR2 FQGNSA. The CDR3 is made up of 18 amino acids. The ends lost 4 bases at V and 3 bases at J; junction bases unmatched: 14. The CDR3 bases are TGTGCCAGCAGCTCTGACGCTTCGGGACTAGCGGAGATCTACGAGCAGTACTTC. This encodes CASSSDASGLAEIYEQYF.

This chain uses TRBV7-2 with TRBJ1-6, with 7 bases identical to TRBD1. Germline V gives CDR1 SGHTA, CDR2 FQGNSA. The length of the CDR3 is 15 residues. Trimming removed 5 bases from V and 5 bases from J; junction bases left unmatched: 6. CDR3 amino acids: CASSGGGQNNSPLHF. In DNA, the CDR3 is TGTGCCAGCAGCGGAGGGGGACAGAATAATTCACCCCTCCACTTT.

This rearrangement joins TRBV6-4 to TRBJ1-1; D remains ambiguous. Germline V lookup: CDR1 MRHNA, CDR2 SNTAGT. V dropped 6 bases and J dropped 0 bases, with 8 bases sitting between them. The CDR3 covers 13 residues. CDR3 coding DNA: TGTGCCAGCAGAAGTAGCCTGAACACTGAAGCTTTCTTT. Translating it yields CASRSSLNTEAFF.

This chain joins TRBV7-7 and TRBJ2-5; TRBD1 aligns across 7 bases. Trimming took 5 bases from V and 7 from J; bases not matched to a gene: 4. The CDR3 covers 12 residues. The germline V gene has CDR1 SSHAT and CDR2 FNYEAQ (reference sequence). The CDR3 sequence: CASSPTGSTQYF. For the CDR3, the DNA is TGTGCCAGCAGCCCGACAGGGTCGACCCAGTACTTC.

The J gene is TRBJ2-6, the V gene TRBV4-3; D uncertain. The germline V and J ends were trimmed by 0 bases and 2 bases, with 17 bases remaining between them. The CDR3 consists of 19 residues. CDR1 is LGHNA, CDR2 YSLEER, per germline. CDR3 nucleotides: TGCGCCAGCAGCCAAGAACCGAGCAGGCTTATCGCTGGGGCCAACGTCCTGACTTTC. It translates to CASSQEPSRLIAGANVLTF.

The chain recombines TRBV7-2 with TRBJ2-1; tentative D call: TRBD2 (5 bases). Germline-derived CDR1 and CDR2 are SGHTA and FQGNSA. This CDR3 region has 14 residues. Trimming shortened V by 8 bases and J by 8 bases, and 19 bases separated the two germline ends. The CDR3 sequence is CASRVRLLGDEQFF. CDR3 nucleotides: TGTGCCAGCCGGGTTCGGCTCCTGGGAGATGAGCAGTTCTTC.

The genes are TRBV2 and TRBJ1-2; TRBD1 is a possible D gene (6 bases). CDR3 length equals 16 residues. Per germline, CDR1 SNHLY and CDR2 FYNNEI. Between the trimmed V and J ends, which lost 4 bases and 4 bases, there was a span of 19 bases. The CDR3 bases are TGTGCCAGCAGTGGTCGGAGACAGGCAACCCTCTATGGCTACACCTTC. This codes for CASSGRRQATLYGYTF.

J is TRBJ2-2 and V is TRBV6-6, with 10 bases identical to TRBD1. V dropped 6 bases and J dropped 5; count of bases not matched to a gene: 3. The CDR3 is 14 residues long. In germline, CDR1 is MNHNY, CDR2 SVGAGI (reference sequence). The CDR3 protein is CASRGQGRTGELFF. As DNA, the CDR3 is TGTGCCAGCAGGGGACAGGGGAGGACCGGGGAGCTGTTTTTT.

The J gene is TRBJ2-1, the V gene TRBV15, with D possibly matching TRBD2 (5 bases). Trimming shortened V by 4 bases and J by 7 bases, and 14 bases separated the two germline ends. The CDR3 has 14 amino acids. Germline CDR1 is LNHNV and CDR2 is YYDKDF (reference sequence). The CDR3 DNA reads as TGTGCCACCAGCATTCGACGGGAATCGAATGAGCAGTTCTTC. Translating it yields CATSIRRESNEQFF.

CDR3 residues: CASSRLLTGGYGYTF. The DNA of the CDR3 is TGTGCCAGCAGTCGCCTTCTTACAGGGGGCTATGGCTACACCTTC. V usage is TRBV28 and J usage is TRBJ1-2, with 8 bases identical to TRBD1. V lost 5 bases to trimming and J lost 4 bases; unmatched junction nucleotides: 9. The CDR3 length is 15 residues. The germline V gene encodes CDR1 MDHEN and CDR2 SYDVKM.

This chain joins TRBV30 and TRBJ1-2; no clear D. Between the trimmed V and J ends, which lost 3 bases and 4 bases, there was a span of 9 bases. The CDR3 spans 12 residues. Germline V lookup: CDR1 GTSNPN, CDR2 SVGIG (reference sequence). The CDR3 region is CAWSAGAYGYTF. The CDR3 nucleotides are TGTGCCTGGAGCGCTGGAGCCTATGGCTACACCTTC.

This sequence joins TRBV18 and TRBJ1-5; 9 positions agree with TRBD1. In germline, CDR1 is KGHSH, CDR2 LQKENI. This CDR3 comprises 14 residues. V lost 2 bases, J lost 5 bases, and 1 base stayed unmatched. Here the CDR3 reads CASSPRTGDQPQHF. CDR3 coding DNA: TGTGCCAGCTCACCAAGGACAGGGGATCAGCCCCAGCATTTT.

This rearrangement joins TRBV5-1 to TRBJ2-7; weak D call: TRBD1 (6 bases). The CDR3 has 13 residues. Germline values: CDR1 SGHRS, CDR2 YFSETQ. The V end was cut by 5 bases, the J end by 5 bases, with 14 bases between. The chain's CDR3 is CASREPGADEQYF. In DNA, the CDR3 is TGCGCCAGCAGGGAGCCAGGGGCGGACGAGCAGTACTTC.

The chain uses TRBV7-2 and TRBJ2-7, with 11 bases lining up with TRBD2. Trimming at V came to 3 bases and at J to 7 bases, leaving 11 bases not matched to a gene. From germline, CDR1 is SGHTA and CDR2 FQGNSA. This CDR3 comprises 16 residues. Here the CDR3 DNA reads TGTGCCAGCAGCTTGACTAGCGGGGTCATGGGGTCTGAGCAGTACTTC. Translating it yields CASSLTSGVMGSEQYF.

The J gene is TRBJ2-7, the V gene TRBV7-2; the match to TRBD2 covers 7 bases. V trimming: 5 bases; J trimming: 1 base; junction bases outside the gene matches: 8. Germline V gene sequence: CDR1 SGHTA, CDR2 FQGNSA. CDR3 size: 15 residues. The CDR3 loop is CASSPRGGGSYEQYF. CDR3 coding DNA: TGTGCCAGCAGCCCCCGCGGGGGTGGATCCTACGAGCAGTACTTC.

This clone is a singleton in its sample. V and J are TRBV19 and TRBJ2-7, with TRBD1 matching 7 bases. The CDR3 runs to 17 residues. With 6 bases clipped from V and 0 bases from J, the junction kept 14 bases outside the gene matches. CDR1 is LNHDA, CDR2 SQIVND, per germline (reference sequence). The CDR3 loop reads CASRETGSNIDSYEQYF. CDR3 sequence (DNA): TGTGCCAGTAGAGAGACAGGGTCGAACATAGACTCCTACGAGCAGTACTTC. Full variable domain (rest looked up from reference TRBV19 and TRBJ2-7): DGGITQSPKYLFRKEGQNVTLSCEQNLNHDAMYWYRQDPGQGLRLIYYSQIVNDFQKGDIAEGYSVSREKKESFPLTVTSAQKNPTAFYLCASRETGSNIDSYEQYFGPGTRLTVT.

V gene TRBV10-3 combines with J gene TRBJ1-5; 8 bases are shared with TRBD1. Germline V lookup: CDR1 ENHRY, CDR2 SYGVKD. V trimming: 9 bases; J trimming: 5 bases; junction bases outside the gene matches: 6. The CDR3 consists of 13 residues. The CDR3 DNA reads TGTGCCATAACACAGGGGGAAGATCAGCCCCAGCATTTT. Its protein product is CAITQGEDQPQHF.

The chain couples TRBV6-5 to TRBJ2-1; 8 bases align to TRBD1. This CDR3 spans 14 amino acids. Germline loops: CDR1 MNHEY, CDR2 SVGAGI. Trimming at V came to 6 bases and at J to 8 bases, leaving 9 bases not matched to a gene. Written as DNA, the CDR3 is TGTGCCAGCAGGCAGGGGGCTATATTCCATGAGCAGTTCTTC. It is translated as CASRQGAIFHEQFF.

This rearrangement joins TRBV7-9 to TRBJ1-5, with D tentatively TRBD1 (6 bases). CDR1 SEHNR and CDR2 FQNEAQ come from the germline V gene (reference sequence). V was pared by 5 bases and J by 6 bases, with 20 bases between. This CDR3 contains 16 residues. CDR3 DNA: TGTGCCAGCAGCCCCGGGGGGGGGCTCACGGGTCAGCCCCAGCATTTT. This gives the protein CASSPGGGLTGQPQHF.

The rearrangement links TRBV19 to TRBJ1-1; D possibly corresponds to TRBD1 (6 bases). The germline V and J ends were trimmed by 4 bases and 0 bases, with 15 bases remaining between them. Germline CDR1 and CDR2: LNHDA and SQIVND (reference sequence). This CDR3 spans 16 amino acids. CDR3 in DNA: TGTGCCAGTAGTACAAACAGGGTTGGTGTGAACACTGAAGCTTTCTTT. It specifies CASSTNRVGVNTEAFF.